This passage covers 10 T cell receptor beta chains from one sample sequenced in a study of cytomegalovirus exposure and HLA in healthy donors. The PCR employed 60 Vbeta primers together with 13 Jbeta primers. Sequencing used immunoSEQ multiplex PCR; TCRdb keeps in-frame clones, though not all of them. Of over 150,000 clones listed, roughly 80% were seen once; the top ten hold under 5%. Sequencing was performed on PBMCs. The receptors were sampled from a man between 18 and 29 years old in good health and CMV-seronegative.

V is TRBV18 and J is TRBJ1-1; D is unresolved. The CDR3 runs to 11 residues. The V end lost 4 bases, the J end lost 9 bases, and 9 bases lay between the germline ends. CDR1 and CDR2 (germline): KGHSH, LQKENI. The CDR3 protein is CASSQALKAFF. CDR3 nucleotide sequence: TGTGCCAGCTCACAAGCCCTTAAAGCTTTCTTT.

Remarks on this clone: Mismatch with germline at one junction end may stem from a read error. The genes are TRBV7-7 and TRBJ2-7, with D tentatively TRBD1 (5 bases). Germline-derived CDR1 and CDR2 are SSHAT and FNYEAQ (reference sequence). The CDR3 has 13 residues. In nucleotides, the CDR3 is TGTGCTAGCAGCCCGACAGTTGGGTACGAGCAGTACTTC. Translation: CASSPTVGYEQYF.

This chain links TRBV9 with TRBJ2-7, with 7 bases lining up with TRBD1. Germline loops: CDR1 SGDLS, CDR2 YYNGEE. The CDR3 totals 15 residues. With 0 bases clipped from V and 4 bases from J, the junction kept 7 bases outside the gene matches. CDR3 nucleotides: TGTGCCAGCAGCGTAGGAGGGGGCGTTGGTTACGAGCAGTACTTC. This gives the protein CASSVGGGVGYEQYF.

This clone was counted a single time. The chain is built from TRBV28 and TRBJ2-3; 8 bases line up with TRBD2. V shed 5 bases, J shed 3 bases, and the junction held 4 bases outside the gene matches. The CDR3 runs 14 residues. CDR1 MDHEN and CDR2 SYDVKM come from the germline V gene. The CDR3: CASSRGGRTDTQYF. The CDR3 nucleotides read TGTGCCAGCAGTCGGGGGGGTAGGACAGATACGCAGTATTTT.

The J gene is TRBJ1-1, the V gene TRBV6-5, with D uncertain. Per the germline V gene, CDR1 is MNHEY and CDR2 is SVGAGI. The CDR3 length is 14 residues. V was clipped by 6 bases and J by 6 bases, with 17 bases between them. The CDR3: CASRRTQYSSEAFF. The CDR3 coding sequence is TGTGCCAGCAGACGAACACAATATTCTTCTGAAGCTTTCTTT.

V usage is TRBV7-6 and J usage is TRBJ2-7; perhaps TRBD1 as D (6 bases). Germline CDR1 SGHVS, CDR2 FNYEAQ. V was clipped by 5 bases and J by 3 bases, with 17 bases between them. The CDR3 loop spans 15 amino acids. The CDR3 here is CASSPIPGHIYEQYF. The CDR3 coding sequence is TGTGCCAGCAGCCCAATCCCGGGACATATCTACGAGCAGTACTTC.

The V gene is TRBV5-4, the J gene TRBJ2-7, with 13 bases identical to TRBD2. The CDR3 has 15 residues. Germline values: CDR1 SGHNT, CDR2 YYREEE (reference sequence). The junction had 3 bases not matched to a gene; V was cut back by 4 bases and J by 2 bases. The chain's CDR3 is CASSHGTSGTYEQYF. CDR3 in DNA: TGTGCCAGCAGCCACGGGACTAGCGGGACCTACGAGCAGTACTTC.

The chain links TRBV15 to TRBJ2-1; tentatively, D is TRBD2 (5 bases). Germline V CDR1 and CDR2: LNHNV, YYDKDF (reference sequence). The CDR3 has 16 residues. V was shortened by 3 bases and J by 7 bases, with 19 bases between the two germline ends. The CDR3 reads CATSRWESVVGNEQFF. In DNA, the CDR3 is TGTGCCACCAGCAGGTGGGAGAGCGTGGTTGGTAATGAGCAGTTCTTC.

This sequence joins TRBV27 and TRBJ2-7; TRBD1 aligns across 11 bases. Germline trimming cut 2 bases from V and 7 bases from J; bases unmatched to any gene: 7. The CDR3 extends over 15 amino acids. The germline V gene encodes CDR1 MNHEY and CDR2 SMNVEV (reference sequence). CDR3 amino acids: CASSLPGQGAREQYF. Here the CDR3 DNA reads TGTGCCAGCAGTTTACCAGGACAGGGGGCAAGGGAGCAGTACTTC.

The CDR3 spells CSVGGHSGNAADTQYF. CDR3 nucleotide sequence: TGCAGCGTCGGAGGACATAGCGGGAACGCGGCAGATACGCAGTATTTT. The gene calls are TRBV29-1 and TRBJ2-3, with 8 bases identical to TRBD2. Germline assignment: CDR1 SQVTM and CDR2 ANQGSEA. V shed 6 bases and J 4 bases; nucleotides not matched to a gene: 15. This CDR3 spans 16 amino acids.